This T cell receptor (beta chain) was identified during a study of shared clonotypes between healthy human individuals. Findings and limits, study-wide: Naive subsets generally had larger estimated richness than memory subsets. It was the few donors that limited the genetic and exposure-history diversity represented.

Germline V gives CDR1 LNHDA, CDR2 SQIVND (reference sequence). With 8 bases removed from V and 0 bases from J, the gap between germline ends came to 11 bases. The CDR3 loop spans 14 amino acids. With respect to this clone: Its antigen is not known.

Splitting of each subset's genomic DNA was done evenly across several immunoSEQ plates. Clones were read by immunoSEQ multiplex PCR, and TCRdb kept only the in-frame ones, dropping some. The table shows 2 million to 3 million clones, with around 94% occurring only once. The TCR sequence derives from a man aged 18 to 30 in good health. Sequencing was done on a sample of naive CD4+ T cells sorted from blood. The subset was: CD45RA+ positively selected. J is TRBJ1-3 and V is TRBV19; no clear D. CDR3 in DNA: TGTGCCAGTGCAGACACCCTCTCTGGAAACACCATATATTTT. Amino acid sequence: CASADTLSGNTIYF. Filled out from reference TRBV19 and TRBJ1-3, the complete variable domain reads DGGITQSPKYLFRKEGQNVTLSCEQNLNHDAMYWYRQDPGQGLRLIYYSQIVNDFQKGDIAEGYSVSREKKESFPLTVTSAQKNPTAFYLCASADTLSGNTIYFGEGSWLTVV.